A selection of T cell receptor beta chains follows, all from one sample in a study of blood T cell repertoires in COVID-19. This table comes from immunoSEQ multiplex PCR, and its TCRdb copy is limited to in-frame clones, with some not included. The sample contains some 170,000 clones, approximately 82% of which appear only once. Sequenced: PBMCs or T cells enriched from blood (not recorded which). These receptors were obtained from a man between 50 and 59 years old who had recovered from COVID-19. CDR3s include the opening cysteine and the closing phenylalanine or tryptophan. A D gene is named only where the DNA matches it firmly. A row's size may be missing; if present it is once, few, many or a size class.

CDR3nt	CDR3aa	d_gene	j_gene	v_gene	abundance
TGTGCCAGCAGAGCGGGGGGAAATGAGCAGTTCTTC	CASRAGGNEQFF	TRBD2	TRBJ2-1	TRBV7-9	.
TGTGCCACCCCGGGACAGGGGGATGAAAAACTGTTTTTT	CATPGQGDEKLFF	TRBD1	TRBJ1-4	TRBV2	.
TGTGCCAGCAGTGAACAGTATGGCTACACCTTC	CASSEQYGYTF	.	TRBJ1-2	TRBV2	.
TGTGCCAGCTCACGACAGGGGGCGCAGTCCGAGCAGTACTTC	CASSRQGAQSEQYF	TRBD1	TRBJ2-7	TRBV18	.
TGTGCCAGCAGTTTTACAGGAGGGTCTAATGAAAAACTGTTTTTT	CASSFTGGSNEKLFF	.	TRBJ1-4	TRBV6-5	.
TGTGCCAGCAGTTTATCGCGGACCGGGGAGCTGTTTTTT	CASSLSRTGELFF	.	TRBJ2-2	TRBV27	once
TGTGCCAGTAGTATTAGGACAGCCGGGGAGCAGTACTTC	CASSIRTAGEQYF	.	TRBJ2-7	TRBV19	.
TGTGCCGGGCAAAGATTAATGACAGGGGGTTCTTCACCCCTCCACTTT	CAGQRLMTGGSSPLHF	TRBD1	TRBJ1-6	TRBV30	.
TGTGCCAGCAGAAGCCAACAGGGGGCGTTGAACACTGAAGCTTTCTTT	CASRSQQGALNTEAFF	TRBD1	TRBJ1-1	TRBV6-6	.
TGTGCCAGCAGCAGGCGGACAGGGGTCCAGGAAGAGCAGTACTTC	CASSRRTGVQEEQYF	TRBD1	TRBJ2-7	TRBV6-5	.
TGTGCCAGCAGCTTAGGAGGGACTAGCGGGGTAGGCAATGAGCAGTTCTTC	CASSLGGTSGVGNEQFF	TRBD2	TRBJ2-1	TRBV7-2	.
TGCAGCGCTGCGGGGGGACCGAACACCGGGGAGCTGTTTTTT	CSAAGGPNTGELFF	TRBD2	TRBJ2-2	TRBV29-1	.
TGTGCCAGCAGTCGGACAGGGGGGAACACTGAAGCTTTCTTT	CASSRTGGNTEAFF	TRBD1	TRBJ1-1	TRBV27	.
TGTGCCAGCAGCGCTTGGGACATAAACTACAATGAGCAGTTCTTC	CASSAWDINYNEQFF	.	TRBJ2-1	TRBV9	.
TGCGCCAGCAGTGCCGGGAGGAGTAACGGTAGGACTGAAGCTTTCTTT	CASSAGRSNGRTEAFF	.	TRBJ1-1	TRBV10-1	.
TGTGCCAGTAGTATAACATACAATCAGCCCCAGCATTTT	CASSITYNQPQHF	.	TRBJ1-5	TRBV19	.
TGTGCCAGTAGTATCCCCGGGAGTCATAATTCACCCCTCCACTTT	CASSIPGSHNSPLHF	.	TRBJ1-6	TRBV19	few
TGTGCCAGCAGTCGTATCCGGGACAGGGCCCGGGAGACCCAGTACTTC	CASSRIRDRARETQYF	TRBD1	TRBJ2-5	TRBV14	.
TGCAGCGGAGGGGGACGGAACACTGAAGCTTTCTTT	CSGGGRNTEAFF	.	TRBJ1-1	TRBV29-1	.
TGTGCCAGCAGCCAAGAACCTAAGCTGGGAGCGGGAGACTATGGCTACACCTTC	CASSQEPKLGAGDYGYTF	.	TRBJ1-2	TRBV3-1/TRBV3-2	medium-sized
TGTGCCATCAGTGCCCCCGCTAACTATGGCTACACCTTC	CAISAPANYGYTF	.	TRBJ1-2	TRBV10-3	.
TGTGCCAGCAGCCGGACAGTCGGCTCACCCCTCCACTTT	CASSRTVGSPLHF	.	TRBJ1-6	TRBV7-9	.
TGTGCCAGCAGCTTGGCCGCGGGGGGCGTGAGCGGGAAGCAGTACTTC	CASSLAAGGVSGKQYF	TRBD2	TRBJ2-7	TRBV5-5	once
TGCGCCAGCGTTCCTAAGCAGGGTGATAATTCACCCCTCCACTTT	CASVPKQGDNSPLHF	.	TRBJ1-6	TRBV10-2	few
TGCGCCAGCAGCTTGGGTAGCGGGGGGTCAGAGACCCAGTACTTC	CASSLGSGGSETQYF	TRBD2	TRBJ2-5	TRBV5-1	.
TGTGCCAGCAGTGATGGCAGGGGCCGTAACTATGGCTACACCTTC	CASSDGRGRNYGYTF	.	TRBJ1-2	TRBV6-1	.
TGTGCCAGCAGCCAAGGGACTAGCGGGGGGTCGATCGTTCGGACAGATACGCAGTATTTT	CASSQGTSGGSIVRTDTQYF	TRBD2	TRBJ2-3	TRBV3-1/TRBV3-2	once
TGTGCTAGTGGTCTCCACCCGACAGGGGGAAACACCATATATTTT	CASGLHPTGGNTIYF	TRBD1	TRBJ1-3	TRBV12-5	.
TGTGCCAGCAGCCAAGATTACTCTGGAAACACCATATATTTT	CASSQDYSGNTIYF	.	TRBJ1-3	TRBV14	.
TGTGCCAGCAGCTTAGGTCAGTACAATGAGCAGTTCTTC	CASSLGQYNEQFF	.	TRBJ2-1	TRBV7-9	.
TGCGCCAGCAGCCAGCCACTAAATCAGCCCCAGCATTTT	CASSQPLNQPQHF	.	TRBJ1-5	TRBV4-1	.
TGCGCCAGCAGCTTGGGAGAAGCTGGGGCCAACGTCCTGACTTTC	CASSLGEAGANVLTF	.	TRBJ2-6	TRBV5-1	.
TGTGCCAGTAGTATTGGGGACAGTAGGTATGGCTACACCTTC	CASSIGDSRYGYTF	TRBD1	TRBJ1-2	TRBV19	.
TGTGCCAGCAGCTTCTTGCCATGGAGGATGGCAACTAATGAAAAACTGTTTTTT	CASSFLPWRMATNEKLFF	.	TRBJ1-4	TRBV7-2	.
TGTGCCAGCAGTTCCCTAGCGGGGCAAGAGACCCAGTACTTC	CASSSLAGQETQYF	TRBD2	TRBJ2-5	TRBV6-5	.
TGTGCCAGCAGCCTTGATAGCGGGAAAGGGTACGAGCAGTACTTC	CASSLDSGKGYEQYF	TRBD2	TRBJ2-7	TRBV7-9	.
TGTGCCAGCAGCTCCGACAGAAGGTATGGCTACACCTTC	CASSSDRRYGYTF	.	TRBJ1-2	TRBV5-8	.
TGTGCCAGCAGCCAAGTTGGAGGACCGTCGGGAAACACCATATATTTT	CASSQVGGPSGNTIYF	.	TRBJ1-3	TRBV3-1/TRBV3-2	.
TGTGCTACCTCCGTACGGGAGGGAAATGAGCAGTTCTTC	CATSVREGNEQFF	TRBD2	TRBJ2-1	TRBV12-5	once
TGTGCCAGCAGTTACTCGGGCCAGGGCTCGGGCACTGAAGCTTTCTTT	CASSYSGQGSGTEAFF	.	TRBJ1-1	TRBV6-2/TRBV6-3	.
TGCGCCAGCACTGACACGTTGAACACTGAAGCTTTCTTT	CASTDTLNTEAFF	.	TRBJ1-1	TRBV5-1	.
TGTGCCACCAGCGGAGGACAGGTCGGAGGCGGCTACACCTTC	CATSGGQVGGGYTF	TRBD1	TRBJ1-2	TRBV24-1	few
TGTGCCAGCAGGCCTTCGAGGGGAGGGGATAATTCACCCCTCCACTTT	CASRPSRGGDNSPLHF	.	TRBJ1-6	TRBV2	.
TGTGCCAGCAGCCCTTTGTCGGGTGGCCCCTACGAGCAGTACTTC	CASSPLSGGPYEQYF	.	TRBJ2-7	TRBV3-1/TRBV3-2	.
TGTGCCAGCAGTTCACAGGGGAACACTGAAGCTTTCTTT	CASSSQGNTEAFF	.	TRBJ1-1	TRBV12-3/TRBV12-4	once
TGTGCCAGCAGCGTTTCAACGGGAGATACGCAGTATTTT	CASSVSTGDTQYF	.	TRBJ2-3	TRBV9	once
TGTGCCAGCACCGAGACAGGGCTTAACAATCAGCCCCAGCATTTT	CASTETGLNNQPQHF	TRBD1	TRBJ1-5	TRBV6-5	.